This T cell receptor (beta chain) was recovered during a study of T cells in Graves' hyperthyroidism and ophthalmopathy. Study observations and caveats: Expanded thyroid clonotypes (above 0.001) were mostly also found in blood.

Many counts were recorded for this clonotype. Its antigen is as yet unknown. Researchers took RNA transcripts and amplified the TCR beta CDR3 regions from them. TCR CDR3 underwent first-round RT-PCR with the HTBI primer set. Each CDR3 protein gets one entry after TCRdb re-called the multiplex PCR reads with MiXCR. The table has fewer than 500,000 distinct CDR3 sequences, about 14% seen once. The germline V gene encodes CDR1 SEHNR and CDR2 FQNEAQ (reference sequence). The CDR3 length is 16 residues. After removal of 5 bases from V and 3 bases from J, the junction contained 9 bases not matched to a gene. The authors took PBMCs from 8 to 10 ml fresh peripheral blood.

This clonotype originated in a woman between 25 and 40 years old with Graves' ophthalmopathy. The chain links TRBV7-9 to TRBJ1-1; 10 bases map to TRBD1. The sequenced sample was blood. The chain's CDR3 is CASSNIPGTGDTEAFF. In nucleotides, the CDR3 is TGTGCCAGCAGCAACATCCCCGGGACAGGGGACACTGAAGCTTTCTTT.